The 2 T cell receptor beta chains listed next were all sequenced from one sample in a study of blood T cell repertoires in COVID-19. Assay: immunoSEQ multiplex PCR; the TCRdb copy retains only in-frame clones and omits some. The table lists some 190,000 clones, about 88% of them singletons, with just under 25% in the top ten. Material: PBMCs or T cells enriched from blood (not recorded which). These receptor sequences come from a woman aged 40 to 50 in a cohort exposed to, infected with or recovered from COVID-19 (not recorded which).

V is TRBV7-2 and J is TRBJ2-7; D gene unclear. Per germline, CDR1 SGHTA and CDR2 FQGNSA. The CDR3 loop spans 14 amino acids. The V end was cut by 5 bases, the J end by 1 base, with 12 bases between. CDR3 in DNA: TGTGCCAGCAGCCGCCCGGGTGTTTCCTACGAGCAGTACTTC. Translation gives CASSRPGVSYEQYF.

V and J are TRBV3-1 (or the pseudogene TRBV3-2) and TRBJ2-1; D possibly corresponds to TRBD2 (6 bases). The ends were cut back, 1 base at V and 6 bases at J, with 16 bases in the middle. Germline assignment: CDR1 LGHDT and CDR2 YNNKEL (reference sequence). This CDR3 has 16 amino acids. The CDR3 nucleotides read TGTGCCAGCAGCCAAGGGGGACTCAATTTTCTCAATGAGCAGTTCTTC. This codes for CASSQGGLNFLNEQFF.